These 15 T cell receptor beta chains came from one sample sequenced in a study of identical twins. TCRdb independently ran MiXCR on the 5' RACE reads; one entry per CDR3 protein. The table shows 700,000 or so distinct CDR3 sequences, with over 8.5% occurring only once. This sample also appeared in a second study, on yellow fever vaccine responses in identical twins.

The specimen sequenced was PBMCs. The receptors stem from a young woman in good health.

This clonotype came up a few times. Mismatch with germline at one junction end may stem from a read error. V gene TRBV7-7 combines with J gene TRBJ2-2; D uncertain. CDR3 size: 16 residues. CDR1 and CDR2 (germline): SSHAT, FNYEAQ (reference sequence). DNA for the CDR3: TGTGCTAGCAGCCCCTTAAGTCGGGTTAGCCGCGGGGAGCTGTTTTTT. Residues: CASSPLSRVSRGELFF.

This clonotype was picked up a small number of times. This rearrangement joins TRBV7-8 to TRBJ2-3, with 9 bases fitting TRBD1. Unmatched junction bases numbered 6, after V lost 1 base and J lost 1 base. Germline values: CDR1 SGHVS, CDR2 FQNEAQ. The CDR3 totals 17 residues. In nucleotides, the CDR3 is TGTGCCAGCAGCTTAGTCCCGGGGACAGGGCGCACAGATACGCAGTATTTT. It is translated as CASSLVPGTGRTDTQYF.

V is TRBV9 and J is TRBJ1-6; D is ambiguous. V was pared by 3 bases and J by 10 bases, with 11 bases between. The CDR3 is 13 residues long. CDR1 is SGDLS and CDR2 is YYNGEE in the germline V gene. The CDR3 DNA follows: TGTGCCAGCAGCGCGGCCACTTTGTCACCCCTCCACTTT. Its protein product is CASSAATLSPLHF.

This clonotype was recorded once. CDR3: CASTTPNYNEQFF. CDR3 nucleotides: TGTGCCAGCACGACCCCCAACTACAATGAGCAGTTCTTC. The V gene is TRBV11-2, the J gene TRBJ2-1; D remains unclear. Trimming removed 7 bases at V and 3 bases at J, with 10 bases between. This CDR3 region has 13 residues. Germline V gene sequence: CDR1 SGHAT, CDR2 FQNNGV.

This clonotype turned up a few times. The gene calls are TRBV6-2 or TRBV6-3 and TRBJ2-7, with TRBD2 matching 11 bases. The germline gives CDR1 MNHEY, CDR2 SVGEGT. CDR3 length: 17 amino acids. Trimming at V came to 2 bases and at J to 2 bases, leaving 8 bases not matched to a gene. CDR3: CASSYLTTSGSAYEQYF. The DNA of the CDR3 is TGTGCCAGCAGTTACCTTACAACTAGCGGGAGCGCCTACGAGCAGTACTTC.

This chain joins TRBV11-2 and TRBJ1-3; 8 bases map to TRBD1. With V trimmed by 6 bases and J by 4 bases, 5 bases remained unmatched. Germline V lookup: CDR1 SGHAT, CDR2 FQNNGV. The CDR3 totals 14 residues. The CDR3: CASREGQDGNTIYF. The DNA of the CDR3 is TGTGCCAGCAGAGAGGGACAGGACGGAAACACCATATATTTT.

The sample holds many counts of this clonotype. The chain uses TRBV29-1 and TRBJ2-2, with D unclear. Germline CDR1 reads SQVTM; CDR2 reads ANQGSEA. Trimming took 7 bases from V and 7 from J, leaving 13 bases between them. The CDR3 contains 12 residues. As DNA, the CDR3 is TGCAGCGCCGCATCCGGCGTCGGGGAGCTGTTTTTT. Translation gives CSAASGVGELFF.

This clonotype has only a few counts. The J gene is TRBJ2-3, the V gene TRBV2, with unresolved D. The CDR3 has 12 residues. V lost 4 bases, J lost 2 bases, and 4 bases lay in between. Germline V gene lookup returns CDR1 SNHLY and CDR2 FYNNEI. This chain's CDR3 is CASSVLTDTQYF. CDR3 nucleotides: TGTGCCAGCAGTGTACTCACAGATACGCAGTATTTT.

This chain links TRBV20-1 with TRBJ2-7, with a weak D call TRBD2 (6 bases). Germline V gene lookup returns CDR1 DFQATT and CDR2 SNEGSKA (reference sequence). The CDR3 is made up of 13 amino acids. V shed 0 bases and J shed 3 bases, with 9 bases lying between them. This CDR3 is CSARDRGNYEQYF. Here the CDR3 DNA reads TGCAGTGCTAGAGACCGCGGGAACTACGAGCAGTACTTC.

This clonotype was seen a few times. The CDR3 protein is CSAPPGLAGVGSYNEQFF. The CDR3 DNA follows: TGCAGTGCCCCGCCGGGACTAGCGGGAGTTGGGTCCTACAATGAGCAGTTCTTC. This chain links TRBV20-1 with TRBJ2-1; 14 nucleotides match TRBD2. Losses at the gene ends were 6 bases for V and 1 base for J; bases not matched to a gene: 11. There are 18 residues in the CDR3. Germline V gives CDR1 DFQATT, CDR2 SNEGSKA (reference sequence).

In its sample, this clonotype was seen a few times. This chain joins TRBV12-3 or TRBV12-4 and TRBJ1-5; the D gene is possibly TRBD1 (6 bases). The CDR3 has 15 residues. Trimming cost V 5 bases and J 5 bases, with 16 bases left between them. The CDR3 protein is CASSPRAGADQPQHF. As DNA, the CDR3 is TGTGCCAGCAGTCCGAGGGCAGGGGCGGATCAGCCCCAGCATTTT.

The CDR3 loop is CASSYDRELYEQYF. The DNA of the CDR3 is TGTGCCAGCAGCTACGACAGGGAACTCTACGAGCAGTACTTC. The chain employs TRBV6-2 or TRBV6-3 and TRBJ2-7; 7 nucleotides align to TRBD1. This CDR3 has 14 amino acids. After removal of 6 bases from V and 3 bases from J, the junction contained 8 bases not matched to a gene. The germline V gene has CDR1 MNHEY and CDR2 SVGEGT.

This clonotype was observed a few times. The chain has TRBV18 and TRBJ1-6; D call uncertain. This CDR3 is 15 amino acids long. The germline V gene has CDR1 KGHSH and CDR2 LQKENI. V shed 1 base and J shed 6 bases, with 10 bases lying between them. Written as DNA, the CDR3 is TGTGCCAGCTCACCACTGGCGGACCTTAATTCACCCCTCCACTTT. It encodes CASSPLADLNSPLHF. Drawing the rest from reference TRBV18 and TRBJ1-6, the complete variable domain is NAGVMQNPRHLVRRRGQEARLRCSPMKGHSHVYWYRQLPEEGLKFMVYLQKENIIDESGMPKERFSAEFPKEGPSILRIQQVVRGDSAAYFCASSPLADLNSPLHFGNGTRLTVT.

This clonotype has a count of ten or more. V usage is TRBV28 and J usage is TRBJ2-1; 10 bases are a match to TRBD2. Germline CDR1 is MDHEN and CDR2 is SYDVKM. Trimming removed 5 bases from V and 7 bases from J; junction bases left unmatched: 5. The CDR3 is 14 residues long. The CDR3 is CASSPSGRGNEQFF. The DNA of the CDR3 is TGTGCCAGCAGTCCTAGCGGGAGAGGGAATGAGCAGTTCTTC. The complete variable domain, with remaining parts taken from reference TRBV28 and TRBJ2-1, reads DVKVTQSSRYLVKRTGEKVFLECVQDMDHENMFWYRQDPGLGLRLIYFSYDVKMKEKGDIPEGYSVSREKKERFSLILESASTNQTSMYLCASSPSGRGNEQFFGPGTRLTVL.

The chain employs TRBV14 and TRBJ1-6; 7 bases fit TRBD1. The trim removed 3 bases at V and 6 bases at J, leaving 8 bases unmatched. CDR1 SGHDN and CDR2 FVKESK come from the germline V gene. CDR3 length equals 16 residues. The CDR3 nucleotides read TGTGCCAGCAGCCAGACAGGGACATGGGGTAATTCACCCCTCCACTTT. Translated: CASSQTGTWGNSPLHF. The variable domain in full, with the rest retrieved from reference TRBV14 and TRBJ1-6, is EAGVTQFPSHSVIEKGQTVTLRCDPISGHDNLYWYRRVMGKEIKFLLHFVKESKQDESGMPNNRFLAERTGGTYSTLKVQPAELEDSGVYFCASSQTGTWGNSPLHFGNGTRLTVT.